A single sample is the source of the 15 T cell receptor beta chains below, sequenced in a study of shared clonotypes between healthy human individuals. Produced via immunoSEQ multiplex PCR; TCRdb's table is partial and in-frame only. Of 180,000 or so clones listed, just under 95% are singletons. Source material: naive CD4+ T cells sorted from blood. Subset in this sample: CD45RA+ positively selected. These receptor sequences come from a woman aged 25-40 years in good health.

This clone was seen only a few times. This rearrangement joins TRBV7-9 to TRBJ2-7; D gene unclear. The CDR3 runs 12 residues. CDR1 SEHNR and CDR2 FQNEAQ come from the germline V gene (reference sequence). The V end lost 5 bases, the J end lost 2 bases, and 7 bases lay between the germline ends. Written as DNA, the CDR3 is TGTGCCAGCAGCGTCTTAGCCTACGAGCAGTACTTC. Encoded protein: CASSVLAYEQYF.

The rearrangement joins TRBV6-5 to TRBJ2-7, with TRBD2 matching over 8 bases. The CDR3 totals 15 residues. V lost 7 bases and J lost 4; bases outside the gene matches: 12. Germline values: CDR1 MNHEY, CDR2 SVGAGI. Here the CDR3 reads CASTGGGAGDYEQYF. The CDR3 nucleotides read TGTGCCAGCACCGGCGGTGGAGCGGGAGATTACGAGCAGTACTTC.

The rearrangement links TRBV28 to TRBJ2-5; D is uncertain. The J call may be mistaken, given a closer DNA end match to TRBJ2-7. The CDR3 is made up of 11 amino acids. Germline CDR1 reads MDHEN; CDR2 reads SYDVKM. The CDR3 here is CASTSRYEQYF. For the CDR3, the DNA is TGTGCCAGCACCTCCCGGTACGAGCAGTACTTC.

The chain links TRBV2 to TRBJ1-1; D is unclear. Germline CDR1 is SNHLY and CDR2 is FYNNEI. The CDR3 is made up of 14 amino acids. The V and J ends lost 5 bases and 5 bases respectively, with 15 bases between them. This CDR3 is CASSILEGGTEAFF. CDR3 bases: TGTGCCAGCAGTATCCTTGAGGGAGGAACTGAAGCTTTCTTT.

The CDR3 coding sequence is TGTGCCAGCAGTGAACAGCTTGCAACTAATGAAAAACTGTTTTTT. This translates into CASSEQLATNEKLFF. The chain is built from TRBV2 and TRBJ1-4; no reliable D call. The V end was cut by 2 bases, the J end by 0 bases, with 7 bases between. Germline V gene sequence: CDR1 SNHLY, CDR2 FYNNEI. The CDR3 spans 15 residues.

The gene calls are TRBV6-1 and TRBJ1-5, with D maybe TRBD1 (6 bases). Germline V gene lookup returns CDR1 MNHNS and CDR2 SASEGT. The CDR3 consists of 13 residues. Trimming left V 7 bases short and J 5 bases short, with 12 bases between. The CDR3 nucleotides read TGTGCCAGCACTCGGGACACCTATCAGCCCCAGCATTTT. The encoded protein is CASTRDTYQPQHF.

This chain links TRBV7-9 with TRBJ1-3; 11 bases are a match to TRBD1. Germline loops: CDR1 SEHNR, CDR2 FQNEAQ (reference sequence). V lost 4 bases and J lost 7; bases outside the gene matches: 3. This CDR3 has 14 amino acids. This CDR3 reads CASSSRTGGNTIYF. CDR3 DNA sequence: TGTGCCAGCAGCTCGAGGACAGGGGGCAACACCATATATTTT.

The chain is built from TRBV28 and TRBJ1-5; D is possibly TRBD1 (5 bases). CDR1 is MDHEN, CDR2 SYDVKM, per germline. V was clipped by 5 bases and J by 5 bases, with 13 bases between them. The CDR3 loop spans 14 amino acids. The CDR3: CASSPRDRHQPQHF. For the CDR3, the DNA is TGTGCCAGCAGTCCCCGGGACCGTCATCAGCCCCAGCATTTT.

The CDR3 DNA follows: TGTGCCATCAGACCCGGACTAGCGGGTATCTACGAGCAGTACTTC. This gives the protein CAIRPGLAGIYEQYF. The chain joins TRBV10-3 to TRBJ2-7; TRBD2 agrees at 11 bases. The V gene end was trimmed by 6 bases and the J gene end by 3 bases; junction bases not matched to a gene: 7. Germline V gene sequence: CDR1 ENHRY, CDR2 SYGVKD. The CDR3 is 15 amino acids.

V is TRBV7-9 and J is TRBJ1-1; no clear D gene. CDR3 length: 13 residues. Germline CDR1 SEHNR, CDR2 FQNEAQ (reference sequence). The V and J ends lost 1 base and 2 bases respectively, with 5 bases between them. CDR3 region: CASSLEENTEAFF. The CDR3 nucleotides are TGTGCCAGCAGCTTAGAAGAAAACACTGAAGCTTTCTTT.

This clone was recorded once. This rearrangement joins TRBV7-2 to TRBJ1-3; D unresolved. V lost 3 bases, J lost 2 bases, and 11 bases lay in between. There are 15 residues in the CDR3. Germline CDR1 reads SGHTA; CDR2 reads FQGNSA. The CDR3 coding sequence is TGTGCCAGCAGCTTCACAACAGCACCTGGAAACACCATATATTTT. This encodes CASSFTTAPGNTIYF.

CDR3 in amino acids: CASSLGHTNTGELFF. DNA for the CDR3: TGTGCCAGTAGTCTAGGACACACGAACACCGGGGAGCTGTTTTTT. J is TRBJ2-2 and V is TRBV19; tentative D call: TRBD1 (5 bases). Germline lookup yields CDR1 LNHDA and CDR2 SQIVND (reference sequence). Trimming took 5 bases from V and 0 from J, leaving 10 bases between them. The CDR3 is 15 amino acids.

The rearrangement links TRBV2 to TRBJ2-2; D is uncertain. CDR3 length equals 13 residues. Trimming stripped 3 bases from V and 3 bases from J, with 5 bases between. CDR1 and CDR2 from the germline V gene are SNHLY and FYNNEI. CDR3 sequence (DNA): TGTGCCAGCAGTGATCCGTACACCGGGGAGCTGTTTTTT. It translates to CASSDPYTGELFF.

Concerning this clone itself: The sample has other DNA sequences that encode this CDR3 too. The V gene is TRBV19, the J gene TRBJ2-7, with D tentatively TRBD2 (5 bases). CDR3 length: 14 residues. Trimming removed 3 bases from V and 0 bases from J, with 9 bases in between. The germline V gene has CDR1 LNHDA and CDR2 SQIVND (reference sequence). CDR3 amino acids: CASSIRDNSYEQYF. As DNA, the CDR3 is TGTGCCAGTAGTATCCGGGATAACTCCTACGAGCAGTACTTC.

This clone has only one observation. The rearrangement joins TRBV7-9 to TRBJ2-2, with a weak D call TRBD1 (6 bases). Germline-derived CDR1 and CDR2 are SEHNR and FQNEAQ (reference sequence). V lost 5 bases and J lost 4, with 11 bases in between. This CDR3 has 14 amino acids. Here the CDR3 DNA reads TGTGCCAGCAGCGTGACAGGTGCCACCGGGGAGCTGTTTTTT. Amino acids: CASSVTGATGELFF.